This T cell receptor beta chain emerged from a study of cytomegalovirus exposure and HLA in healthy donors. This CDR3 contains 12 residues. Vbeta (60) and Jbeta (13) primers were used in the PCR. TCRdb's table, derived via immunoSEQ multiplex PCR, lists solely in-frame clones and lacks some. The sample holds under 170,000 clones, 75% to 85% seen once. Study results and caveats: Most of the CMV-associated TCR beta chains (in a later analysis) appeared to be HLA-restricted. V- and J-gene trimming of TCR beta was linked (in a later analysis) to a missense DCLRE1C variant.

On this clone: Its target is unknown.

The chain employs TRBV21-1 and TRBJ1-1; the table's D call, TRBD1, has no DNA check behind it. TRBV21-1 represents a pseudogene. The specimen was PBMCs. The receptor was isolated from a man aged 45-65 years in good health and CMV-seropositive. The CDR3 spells CASSDSDIVAFF. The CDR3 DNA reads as TGTGCCAGCAGCGATTCGGACATCGTAGCTTTCTTT.